What follows are 8 T cell receptor beta chains derived from one specimen sequenced in a study of T cell changes during pregnancy in multiple sclerosis. Assay used: immunoSEQ multiplex PCR; TCRdb lists only in-frame clones, some missing. This table holds 75,000 to 95,000 clones, 80% to 95% found once. The source material was peripheral blood, sampled in the first trimester of pregnancy. These receptors were taken from a female donor in good health, enrolled as a control in a pregnancy study.

The chain joins TRBV28 to TRBJ2-5; D perhaps matches TRBD1 (6 bases). The CDR3 covers 15 residues. V lost 6 bases and J lost 1, with 15 bases in between. Per the germline V gene, CDR1 is MDHEN and CDR2 is SYDVKM. CDR3 protein: CASRLTTDSQETQYF. The CDR3 DNA reads TGTGCCAGCAGACTAACTACGGACAGCCAAGAGACCCAGTACTTC.

This rearrangement joins TRBV7-2 to TRBJ2-5; 7 bases fit TRBD1. V was pared by 5 bases and J by 4 bases, with 7 bases of the junction left unmatched. CDR1 is SGHTA, CDR2 FQGNSA, per germline. The CDR3 runs to 14 residues. The CDR3 reads CASSLQTGPETQYF. The CDR3 DNA reads as TGTGCCAGCAGCCTACAGACAGGGCCAGAGACCCAGTACTTC. Full variable domain (remainder filled in from reference TRBV7-2 and TRBJ2-5): GAGVSQSPSNKVTEKGKDVELRCDPISGHTALYWYRQSLGQGLEFLIYFQGNSAPDKSGLPSDRFSAERTGGSVSTLTIQRTQQEDSAVYLCASSLQTGPETQYFGPGTRLLVL.

This chain's CDR3 is CASSFTDRSGYTF. The CDR3 DNA sequence: TGTGCCAGCAGCTTTACGGACAGATCCGGCTACACCTTC. This chain joins TRBV13 and TRBJ1-2, with D maybe TRBD1 (6 bases). Germline values: CDR1 PRHDT, CDR2 FYEKMQ (reference sequence). This CDR3 comprises 13 residues. V was shortened by 3 bases and J by 8 bases, with 13 bases between the two germline ends.

The chain joins TRBV6-1 to TRBJ2-7; 13 nucleotides agree with TRBD2. After removal of 8 bases from V and 6 bases from J, the junction contained 10 bases not matched to a gene. The germline V gene encodes CDR1 MNHNS and CDR2 SASEGT. The CDR3 runs to 15 residues. The CDR3 coding sequence is TGTGCCAGCGGGGGACTAGCGGGGTCTCCTGGCGAGCAGTACTTC. It specifies CASGGLAGSPGEQYF.

V and J are TRBV28 and TRBJ1-3, with D perhaps matching TRBD1 (5 bases). Germline CDR1 and CDR2: MDHEN and SYDVKM. CDR3 length: 14 amino acids. The V end was cut by 6 bases, the J end by 0 bases, with 9 bases between. CDR3 sequence: CASRAGPSGNTIYF. CDR3 in DNA: TGTGCCAGCAGGGCAGGGCCCTCTGGAAACACCATATATTTT.

The CDR3 sequence is CASSRGNTEAFF. Written as DNA, the CDR3 is TGTGCCAGCAGCCGGGGGAACACTGAAGCTTTCTTT. The chain has TRBV5-6 and TRBJ1-1, with D unresolved. CDR1 is SGHDT, CDR2 YYEEEE, per germline. This CDR3 spans 12 amino acids. Trimming removed 4 bases from V and 1 base from J, with 5 bases in between.

The rearrangement joins TRBV10-3 to TRBJ1-5; D is possibly TRBD1 (5 bases). The CDR3 is made up of 13 amino acids. V lost 9 bases and J lost 3, with 12 bases in between. CDR1 is ENHRY, CDR2 SYGVKD, per germline. The CDR3 is CAITRELNQPQHF. The DNA for the CDR3 is TGTGCCATTACCAGGGAACTCAATCAGCCCCAGCATTTT.

In DNA, the CDR3 is TGTGCCAGCAGCTTAGGTTCAGGGGGGTATCAGCCCCAGCATTTT. Amino acids: CASSLGSGGYQPQHF. The chain links TRBV7-2 to TRBJ1-5; 7 nucleotides match TRBD1. The germline V gene has CDR1 SGHTA and CDR2 FQGNSA. CDR3 length: 15 amino acids. The junction had 5 bases not matched to a gene; V was cut back by 1 base and J by 5 bases.